The 14 T cell receptor beta chains listed next were all sequenced from one sample in a study of blood T cell repertoires in COVID-19 (dated by TCRdb to 2019 to 2021). Library preparation used the immunoSEQ multiplex PCR assay. The source is immuneACCESS, and TCRdb retained only in-frame sequences with V and J called. Part of the clones is not carried over; for the studies checked, unresolved V genes explain less than half of this, and the remainder is unexplained. This sample has approximately 300,000 clones in its table, and roughly 86% of those were observed once. About 11% of the sample belongs to the ten largest clones. Sequencing input: peripheral blood. The receptor set was obtained from a woman in her 30s with COVID-19, enrolled during active disease.

The J gene is TRBJ1-5, the V gene TRBV6-5; 8 bases are a match to TRBD1. Germline CDR1 MNHEY, CDR2 SVGAGI. Germline trimming cut 5 bases from V and 4 bases from J; bases unmatched to any gene: 4. This CDR3 contains 14 residues. The CDR3 sequence is CASSRGTGNQPQHF. The CDR3 region has the DNA TGTGCCAGCAGTCGAGGGACAGGTAATCAGCCCCAGCATTTT.

The chain uses TRBV6-5 and TRBJ2-7; D is possibly TRBD1 (6 bases). The V end was cut by 5 bases, the J end by 5 bases, with 13 bases between. CDR1 MNHEY and CDR2 SVGAGI come from the germline V gene. The CDR3 is 13 amino acids. CDR3: CASSPLGAHEQYF. In DNA form, the CDR3 reads TGTGCCAGCAGTCCTCTGGGGGCCCACGAGCAGTACTTC.

The V gene is TRBV5-1, the J gene TRBJ2-3; possible D gene TRBD1, 6 bases. The germline V gene encodes CDR1 SGHRS and CDR2 YFSETQ. The germline V and J ends were trimmed by 3 bases and 6 bases, with 8 bases remaining between them. This CDR3 has 12 residues. CDR3 DNA: TGCGCCAGCAGCTACCAGGGGGATACGCAGTATTTT. This codes for CASSYQGDTQYF. Looking up the rest from reference TRBV5-1 and TRBJ2-3 gives the full variable domain: KAGVTQTPRYLIKTRGQQVTLSCSPISGHRSVSWYQQTPGQGLQFLFEYFSETQRNKGNFPGRFSGRQFSNSRSEMNVSTLELGDSALYLCASSYQGDTQYFGPGTRLTVL.

The J gene is TRBJ1-1, the V gene TRBV19; the D gene is possibly TRBD1 (5 bases). Looked up from germline, CDR1 is LNHDA and CDR2 is SQIVND (reference sequence). The CDR3 sequence is 16 residues long. V lost 0 bases and J 0 bases, leaving 11 bases between the germline ends. Here the CDR3 DNA reads TGTGCCAGTAGTATAGACTCAGGACAACTGAACACTGAAGCTTTCTTT. Encoded protein: CASSIDSGQLNTEAFF.

V and J are TRBV6-5 and TRBJ2-7; TRBD1 agrees at 8 bases. Trimming removed 6 bases from V and 0 bases from J; junction bases left unmatched: 4. This CDR3 has 14 residues. CDR1 MNHEY and CDR2 SVGAGI come from the germline V gene. This CDR3 is CASRKTGGSYEQYF. In DNA, the CDR3 is TGTGCCAGCAGAAAAACAGGGGGCTCCTACGAGCAGTACTTC.

This sequence joins TRBV30 and TRBJ2-7; weak D call: TRBD1 (6 bases). Germline CDR1 GTSNPN, CDR2 SVGIG (reference sequence). CDR3 length equals 13 residues. V dropped 5 bases and J dropped 9 bases, with 20 bases sitting between them. The CDR3 is CAWGPTGLVGQYF. As DNA, the CDR3 is TGTGCCTGGGGACCGACAGGTCTGGTGGGGCAGTACTTC.

The J gene is TRBJ2-2, the V gene TRBV7-9; 12 bases agree with TRBD2. CDR1 and CDR2 (germline): SEHNR, FQNEAQ (reference sequence). Losses at the gene ends were 5 bases for V and 0 bases for J; bases not matched to a gene: 4. The length of the CDR3 is 17 residues. The CDR3 sequence: CASSPRTSGANTGELFF. CDR3 bases: TGTGCCAGCAGCCCACGGACTAGCGGGGCGAACACCGGGGAGCTGTTTTTT.

The chain carries TRBV12-3 or TRBV12-4 and TRBJ1-2; 7 nucleotides agree with TRBD1. V was pared by 6 bases and J by 2 bases, with 3 bases of the junction left unmatched. This CDR3 region has 13 residues. This chain's CDR3 is CASSQDRNYGYTF. The CDR3 nucleotides are TGTGCCAGCAGCCAGGACAGGAACTATGGCTACACCTTC.

The rearrangement uses TRBV11-2 and TRBJ2-2, with 13 bases lining up with TRBD2. Germline CDR1 and CDR2: SGHAT and FQNNGV. Germline trimming cut 5 bases from V and 3 bases from J; bases unmatched to any gene: 12. The CDR3 has 19 residues. Here the CDR3 DNA reads TGTGCCAGCAGCCTATCCCGGACTAGCGGGAGTATTTACACCGGGGAGCTGTTTTTT. Translation: CASSLSRTSGSIYTGELFF.

V is TRBV27 and J is TRBJ2-1; TRBD2 matches at 11 bases. Trimming removed 2 bases from V and 4 bases from J; junction bases left unmatched: 7. In germline, CDR1 is MNHEY, CDR2 SMNVEV (reference sequence). The CDR3 runs to 17 residues. The CDR3 sequence is CASSLLTSGRTYNEQFF. DNA of the CDR3: TGTGCCAGCAGTTTACTAACTAGCGGGAGAACTTACAATGAGCAGTTCTTC.

The V and J genes are TRBV5-1 and TRBJ2-1; D remains ambiguous. V was trimmed by 4 bases and J by 3 bases, leaving 11 bases between them. Germline lookup yields CDR1 SGHRS and CDR2 YFSETQ. This CDR3 contains 14 residues. CDR3 sequence reads: CASSPPPGYNEQFF. In nucleotides, the CDR3 is TGCGCCAGCAGCCCCCCCCCAGGCTACAATGAGCAGTTCTTC.

V gene TRBV28 combines with J gene TRBJ2-7; D might be TRBD2 (6 bases). Looked up from germline, CDR1 is MDHEN and CDR2 is SYDVKM. The CDR3 consists of 12 residues. Between the trimmed V and J ends, which lost 7 bases and 3 bases, there was a span of 10 bases. This CDR3 is CASTARDYEQYF. DNA for the CDR3: TGTGCCAGCACTGCGCGGGACTACGAGCAGTACTTC.

The chain couples TRBV13 to TRBJ1-1; D is possibly TRBD1 (5 bases). The CDR3 spans 14 residues. In germline, CDR1 is PRHDT, CDR2 FYEKMQ (reference sequence). Trimming took off 4 bases at V and 1 base at J, with 10 bases between the two ends. The CDR3 bases are TGTGCCAGCAGCTCGGGGGAGCAGAACACTGAAGCTTTCTTT. Amino acids: CASSSGEQNTEAFF.

V gene TRBV28 combines with J gene TRBJ2-6; D is unclear. V gave up 3 bases and J gave up 9 bases, with 9 bases separating them. Germline lookup yields CDR1 MDHEN and CDR2 SYDVKM. The CDR3 is 13 amino acids. CDR3: CASSFPPVNVLTF. CDR3 nucleotide sequence: TGTGCCAGCAGTTTTCCTCCGGTCAACGTCCTGACTTTC.